Listed here are 10 T cell receptor beta chains from one sample, sequenced in a study of T cells in Graves' hyperthyroidism and ophthalmopathy. TCR beta CDR3 regions were amplified from RNA. A set of HTBI primers served as the primers for a first-round RT-PCR of the TCR CDR3. MiXCR, applied by TCRdb to the multiplex PCR reads, yields one record per CDR3 protein. The top ten hold 7% to 7.5% of the sample, which has more than 550,000 distinct CDR3 sequences, roughly 45% seen once. The material sequenced was peripheral blood or thyroid tissue (not recorded which). These receptors were collected from an adult man with Graves' disease, either hyperthyroidism or ophthalmopathy (not recorded which).

The rearrangement uses TRBV10-2 and TRBJ2-5; 10 bases are a match to TRBD2. Germline assignment: CDR1 WSHSY and CDR2 SAAADI. The trim removed 6 bases at V and 2 bases at J, leaving 9 bases unmatched. The CDR3 has 16 amino acids. CDR3 bases: TGCGCCAGCAGGTCGGGGGCTAGCGGGGGACAAGAGACCCAGTACTTC. This gives the protein CASRSGASGGQETQYF.

This clonotype appeared many times. The gene calls are TRBV24-1 and TRBJ1-5, with 9 bases aligning to TRBD1. Per germline, CDR1 KGHDR and CDR2 SFDVKD. The V segment lost 5 bases and the J segment 9 bases; nucleotides outside the gene matches: 7. This CDR3 is built from 14 residues. Here the CDR3 DNA reads TGTGCCACCAGTGGACAGGGGGATAGTAGGCCCCAGCATTTT. Translated: CATSGQGDSRPQHF.

This clonotype was counted many times. The chain recombines TRBV2 with TRBJ1-1; D gene unclear. V shed 7 bases and J shed 6 bases, with 9 bases lying between them. The germline gives CDR1 SNHLY, CDR2 FYNNEI. This CDR3 comprises 11 residues. The CDR3 coding sequence is TGTGCCAGCACCGTAGGCCCTGAAGCTTTCTTT. It specifies CASTVGPEAFF.

The rearrangement links TRBV20-1 to TRBJ1-5; tentative D call: TRBD1 (6 bases). The germline V gene has CDR1 DFQATT and CDR2 SNEGSKA (reference sequence). V was clipped by 0 bases and J by 4 bases, with 19 bases between them. The CDR3 consists of 17 residues. This CDR3 reads CSARDLTGSSRNQPQHF. In DNA, the CDR3 is TGCAGTGCTAGAGATCTCACAGGGTCTAGCAGGAATCAGCCCCAGCATTTT.

This clonotype was picked up many times. The rearrangement uses TRBV6-1 and TRBJ1-6; TRBD1 aligns across 7 bases. This CDR3 contains 13 residues. The V gene's germline CDR1 is MNHNS and CDR2 SASEGT. The J segment lost 8 bases and the V segment lost 6 bases, leaving 4 bases of the junction unmatched. The CDR3 bases are TGTGCCAGCAGAGAGCAGGGGGATTCACCCCTCCACTTT. Protein sequence: CASREQGDSPLHF.

This clonotype was seen a few times. The genes are TRBV7-9 and TRBJ2-2; 8 bases agree with TRBD2. There are 17 residues in the CDR3. In germline, CDR1 is SEHNR, CDR2 FQNEAQ (reference sequence). J was trimmed by 6 bases and V by 2 bases; bases with no gene match: 11. The CDR3 DNA reads as TGTGCCAGCAGCTTAACGCCAGCGGGAGTAGGTTCCGGGGAGCTGTTTTTT. Residues: CASSLTPAGVGSGELFF.

As for this clonotype: Given a much more abundant clone one base away, this may be a read error. Lacking the conserved final phenylalanine or tryptophan, this CDR3 likely reflects a read error. The chain uses TRBV6-5 and TRBJ2-2; TRBD1 might be the D (5 bases). This CDR3 contains 14 residues. The ends were cut back, 6 bases at V and 0 bases at J, with 8 bases in the middle. Looked up from germline, CDR1 is MNHEY and CDR2 is SVGAGI. The CDR3 DNA reads TGTGCCAGCAGCCTACAGGCGAACACCGGGGAGCTGTTTTTA. Translated, it gives CASSLQANTGELFL.

This clonotype was counted ten times or more. The V and J genes are TRBV19 and TRBJ2-6; maybe TRBD1 (5 bases). CDR3 length: 16 amino acids. The ends were cut back, 3 bases at V and 1 base at J, with 10 bases in the middle. The V gene's germline CDR1 is LNHDA and CDR2 SQIVND (reference sequence). CDR3 sequence reads: CASSMGQGSGANVLTF. The DNA for the CDR3 is TGTGCCAGTAGTATGGGGCAGGGTTCTGGGGCCAACGTCCTGACTTTC.

The chain recombines TRBV10-2 with TRBJ2-7; TRBD2 matches 8 bases. Unmatched junction bases numbered 12, after V lost 2 bases and J lost 3 bases. This CDR3 has 17 residues. CDR1 and CDR2 (germline): WSHSY, SAAADI. The CDR3 coding sequence is TGCGCCAGCAGTGAGACACCAGGACTAGCCGGCGGCTACGAGCAGTACTTC. It yields the protein CASSETPGLAGGYEQYF.

This clonotype was counted only a few times. V is TRBV7-2 and J is TRBJ1-6; D perhaps matches TRBD1 (5 bases). Trimming removed 1 base at V and 13 bases at J, with 8 bases between. CDR1 is SGHTA and CDR2 is FQGNSA in the germline V gene. The CDR3 is 12 amino acids. The CDR3 DNA reads as TGTGCCAGCAGCTTAGATTGGGGGCCCCTCCACTTT. Its translation: CASSLDWGPLHF.